This T cell receptor (beta chain) was recovered during a study of early T cells in non-severe SARS-CoV-2 infection. Broader study findings: In VDJdb matching, anti-spike CD8 responses were favored while private and CD4 specificities went missing.

Germline V CDR1 and CDR2: MDHEN, SYDVKM. The CDR3 loop spans 16 amino acids. Trimming cost V 6 bases and J 7 bases; bases outside gene matches: 13. Via MiXCR, TCRdb re-called the 5' RACE reads, giving one row per CDR3 protein. The data contain about 90,000 distinct CDR3 sequences, 10% to 15% of them singletons. To note about this clonotype: What it binds is unknown.

The V call is TRBV28, the J call TRBJ2-1, with 9 bases lining up with TRBD2. This TCR was sampled from an adult who was a healthcare worker with PCR-confirmed SARS-CoV-2 infection or an uninfected control (not recorded which). This specimen was whole blood, taken at baseline. The CDR3 sequence: CASSPASWLAGNEQFF. The DNA for the CDR3 is TGTGCCAGCAGCCCGGCCTCGTGGCTAGCGGGGAATGAGCAGTTCTTC.